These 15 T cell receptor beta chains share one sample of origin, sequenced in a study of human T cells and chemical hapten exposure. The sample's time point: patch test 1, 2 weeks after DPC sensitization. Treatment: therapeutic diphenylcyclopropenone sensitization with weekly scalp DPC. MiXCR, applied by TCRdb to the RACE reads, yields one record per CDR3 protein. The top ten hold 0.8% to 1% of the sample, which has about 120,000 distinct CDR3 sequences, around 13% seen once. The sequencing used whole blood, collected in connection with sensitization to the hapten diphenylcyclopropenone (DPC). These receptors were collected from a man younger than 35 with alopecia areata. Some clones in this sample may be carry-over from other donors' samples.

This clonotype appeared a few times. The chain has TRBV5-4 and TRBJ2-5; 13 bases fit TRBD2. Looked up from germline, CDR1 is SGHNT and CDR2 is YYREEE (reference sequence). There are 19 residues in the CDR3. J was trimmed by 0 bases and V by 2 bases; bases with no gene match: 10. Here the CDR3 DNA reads TGTGCCAGCAGCTTACACTTCATACTAGCGGGGGGGTACCAAGAGACCCAGTACTTC. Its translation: CASSLHFILAGGYQETQYF.

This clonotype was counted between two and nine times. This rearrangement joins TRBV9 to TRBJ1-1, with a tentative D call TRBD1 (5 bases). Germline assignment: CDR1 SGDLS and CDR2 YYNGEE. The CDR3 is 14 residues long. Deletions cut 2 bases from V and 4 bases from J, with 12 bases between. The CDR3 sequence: CASSVEGHPTEAFF. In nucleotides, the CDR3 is TGTGCCAGCAGCGTTGAGGGGCACCCCACTGAAGCTTTCTTT.

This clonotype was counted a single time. CDR3 sequence: CASSPPSGVGYTF. DNA of the CDR3: TGTGCCAGCAGCCCACCCAGCGGGGTTGGCTACACCTTC. The chain links TRBV5-4 to TRBJ1-2; D is undetermined. In germline, CDR1 is SGHNT, CDR2 YYREEE (reference sequence). V lost 4 bases and J lost 7, with 14 bases in between. CDR3 length equals 13 residues.

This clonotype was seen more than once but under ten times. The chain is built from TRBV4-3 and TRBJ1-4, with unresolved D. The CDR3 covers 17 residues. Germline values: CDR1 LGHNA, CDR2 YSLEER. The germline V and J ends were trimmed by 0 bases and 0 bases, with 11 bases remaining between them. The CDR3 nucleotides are TGCGCCAGCAGCCAAGATGGTCAGGTATCAACTAATGAAAAACTGTTTTTT. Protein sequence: CASSQDGQVSTNEKLFF.

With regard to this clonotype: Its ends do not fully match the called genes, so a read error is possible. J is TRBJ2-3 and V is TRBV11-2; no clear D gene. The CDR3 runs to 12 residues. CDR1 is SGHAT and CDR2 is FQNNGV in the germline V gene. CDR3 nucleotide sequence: TGTGCCAGCAGCTTAGGTGGCAGTCCGGTTGATTTT. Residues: CASSLGGSPVDF.

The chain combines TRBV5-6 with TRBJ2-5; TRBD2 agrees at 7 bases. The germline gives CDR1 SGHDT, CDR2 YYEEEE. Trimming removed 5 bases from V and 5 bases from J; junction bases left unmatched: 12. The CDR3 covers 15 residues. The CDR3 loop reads CASSPQWRGTETQYF. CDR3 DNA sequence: TGTGCCAGCAGTCCCCAATGGCGGGGGACGGAGACCCAGTACTTC.

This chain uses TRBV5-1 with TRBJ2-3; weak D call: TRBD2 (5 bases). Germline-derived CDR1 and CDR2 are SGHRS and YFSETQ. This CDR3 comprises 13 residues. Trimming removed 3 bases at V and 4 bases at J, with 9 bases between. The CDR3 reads CASSYRDSDTQYF. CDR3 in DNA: TGCGCCAGCAGCTACCGGGATTCAGATACGCAGTATTTT.

In DNA form, the CDR3 reads TGTGCCAGCAGCTTAGATGAGGCGGGGAGCTCCTACAATGAGCAGTTCTTC. Residues: CASSLDEAGSSYNEQFF. The gene calls are TRBV7-9 and TRBJ2-1, with D possibly matching TRBD2 (6 bases). Germline assignment: CDR1 SEHNR and CDR2 FQNEAQ (reference sequence). The CDR3 sequence is 17 residues long. Trimming left V 1 base short and J 0 bases short, with 13 bases between.

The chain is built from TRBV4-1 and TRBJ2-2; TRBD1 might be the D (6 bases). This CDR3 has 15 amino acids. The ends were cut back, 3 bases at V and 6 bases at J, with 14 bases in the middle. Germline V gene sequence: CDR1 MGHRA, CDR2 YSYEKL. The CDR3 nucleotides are TGCGCCAGCAGCCACCCGACAGGAAGCGCCGGGGAGCTGTTTTTT. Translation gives CASSHPTGSAGELFF.

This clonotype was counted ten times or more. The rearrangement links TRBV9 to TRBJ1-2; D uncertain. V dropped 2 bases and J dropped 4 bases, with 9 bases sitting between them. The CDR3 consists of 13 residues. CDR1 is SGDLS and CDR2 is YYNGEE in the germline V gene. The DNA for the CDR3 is TGTGCCAGCAGCGTGACCGATTCCTATGGCTACACCTTC. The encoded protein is CASSVTDSYGYTF.

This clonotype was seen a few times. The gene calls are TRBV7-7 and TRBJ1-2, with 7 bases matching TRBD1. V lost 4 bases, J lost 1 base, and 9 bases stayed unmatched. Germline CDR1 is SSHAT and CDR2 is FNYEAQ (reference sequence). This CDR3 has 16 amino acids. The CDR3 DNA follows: TGTGCCAGCAGCTCCCGAGGAACAGGGGATAACTATGGCTACACCTTC. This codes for CASSSRGTGDNYGYTF.

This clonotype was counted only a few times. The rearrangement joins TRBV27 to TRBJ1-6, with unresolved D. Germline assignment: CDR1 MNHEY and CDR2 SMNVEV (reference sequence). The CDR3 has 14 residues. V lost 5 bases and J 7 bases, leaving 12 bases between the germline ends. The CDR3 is CASSPLVGNSPLHF. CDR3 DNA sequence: TGTGCCAGCAGTCCCCTTGTAGGGAATTCACCCCTCCACTTT.

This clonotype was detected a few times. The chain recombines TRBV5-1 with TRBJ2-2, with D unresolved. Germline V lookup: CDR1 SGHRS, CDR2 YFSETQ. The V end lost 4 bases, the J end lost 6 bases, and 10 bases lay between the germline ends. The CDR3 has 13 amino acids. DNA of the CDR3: TGCGCCAGCAGCGCGACGTTATCCGGGGAGCTGTTTTTT. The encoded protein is CASSATLSGELFF.

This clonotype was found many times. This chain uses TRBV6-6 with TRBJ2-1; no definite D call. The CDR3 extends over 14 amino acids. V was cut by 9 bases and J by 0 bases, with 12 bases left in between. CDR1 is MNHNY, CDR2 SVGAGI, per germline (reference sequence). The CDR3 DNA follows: TGTGCCAGTGCAGCGCTGAGCTCCTACAATGAGCAGTTCTTC. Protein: CASAALSSYNEQFF.

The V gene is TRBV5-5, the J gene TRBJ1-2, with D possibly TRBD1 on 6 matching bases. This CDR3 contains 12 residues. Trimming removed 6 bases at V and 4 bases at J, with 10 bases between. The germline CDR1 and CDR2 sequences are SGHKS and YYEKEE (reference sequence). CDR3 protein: CASTATGYGYTF. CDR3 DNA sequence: TGTGCCAGCACCGCGACAGGCTATGGCTACACCTTC.